The rows below give T cell receptor beta chains drawn from one sample of a study of PD-L1 blockade in urothelial cancer. TCRdb's table, derived via immunoSEQ multiplex PCR, lists solely in-frame clones and lacks some. Of fewer than 45,000 clones in the sample, roughly four fifths were seen once. This specimen was PBMCs, taken around atezolizumab (anti-PD-L1) treatment. The receptors originated from an older man with urothelial cancer. The CDR3 runs from the conserved cysteine through the conserved F or W. D genes are given only for firm matches. The size field is filled for only some rows; it gives once, few, many or a size class.

-	-	TRBV4-3	12	TRBJ2-3	CASSQQSDTQYF	TGCGCCAGCAGCCAACAGTCAGATACGCAGTATTTT
TRBD2	-	TRBV28	15	TRBJ2-5	CASSPAGEGKETQYF	TGTGCCAGCAGTCCCGCGGGGGAGGGGAAAGAGACCCAGTACTTC
TRBD2	-	TRBV10-2	13	TRBJ2-1	CASSPGLADEQFF	TGCGCCAGCAGTCCCGGACTAGCGGATGAGCAGTTCTTC
TRBD2	-	TRBV7-3	15	TRBJ2-5	CASSLSGSVRETQYF	TGTGCCAGCAGCTTGAGCGGGAGTGTGCGGGAGACCCAGTACTTC
TRBD1	-	TRBV6-4	14	TRBJ2-7	CASSEQGAGHEQYF	TGTGCCAGCAGCGAACAGGGGGCTGGGCACGAGCAGTACTTC
TRBD1	once	TRBV4-3	14	TRBJ2-7	CASSQNRGLYEQYF	TGCGCCAGCAGCCAAAACAGGGGTCTCTACGAGCAGTACTTC
-	-	TRBV7-2	15	TRBJ1-5	CASSLVTTDNQPQHF	TGTGCCAGCAGCTTAGTTACGACAGACAATCAGCCCCAGCATTTT
TRBD1	-	TRBV5-1	14	TRBJ1-2	CASSVGQGNFGYTF	TGCGCCAGCAGCGTCGGACAGGGGAATTTTGGCTACACCTTC
-	-	TRBV7-2	13	TRBJ1-1	CASSATGFTEAFF	TGTGCCAGCAGCGCTACAGGGTTCACTGAAGCTTTCTTT
-	-	TRBV5-4	14	TRBJ2-4	CASSVQGAKNIQYF	TGTGCCAGCAGCGTTCAGGGTGCCAAAAACATTCAGTACTTC
-	medium-sized	TRBV7-8	13	TRBJ1-2	CASSPVEGYGYTF	TGTGCCAGCAGCCCGGTCGAGGGCTATGGCTACACCTTC
-	-	TRBV10-2	15	TRBJ1-5	CASSESSGSNQPQHF	TGCGCCAGCAGTGAGTCGTCGGGGAGCAATCAGCCCCAGCATTTT
-	-	TRBV19	15	TRBJ1-2	CASSIDPTAAGGYTF	TGTGCCAGTAGTATAGATCCGACAGCCGCAGGAGGCTACACCTTC
-	-	TRBV7-9	12	TRBJ1-2	CASSYTEDGYTF	TGTGCCAGCAGTTATACAGAAGATGGCTACACCTTC
-	few	TRBV20-1	11	TRBJ1-2	CSAPRGYGYTF	TGCAGTGCCCCCCGGGGCTATGGCTACACCTTC
-	-	TRBV2	12	TRBJ1-1	CASSTGDTEAFF	TGTGCCAGCAGTACCGGGGACACTGAAGCTTTCTTT
-	once	TRBV9	14	TRBJ1-1	CASSVDMRNTEAFF	TGTGCCAGCAGCGTAGATATGAGGAACACTGAAGCTTTCTTT
-	-	TRBV7-9	12	TRBJ2-3	CASSPTGLAVYF	TGTGCCAGCAGCCCTACTGGCCTTGCGGTGTATTTT
-	once	TRBV2	14	TRBJ2-7	CASSDSQVLNEQYF	TGTGCCAGCAGTGATAGTCAGGTTCTTAACGAGCAGTACTTC
-	-	TRBV19	15	TRBJ2-3	CASMGGSGGTDTQYF	TGTGCCAGTATGGGGGGTTCGGGAGGCACAGATACGCAGTATTTT
-	-	TRBV30	16	TRBJ1-2	CAWSPPGRGDLYGYTF	TGTGCCTGGAGCCCCCCGGGGCGGGGGGACCTTTATGGCTACACCTTC
TRBD1	few	TRBV30	13	TRBJ1-2	CAWEYDRGGGYTF	TGTGCCTGGGAATATGACAGGGGAGGAGGCTACACCTTC
TRBD1	once	TRBV15	15	TRBJ1-6	CATSRETGGSSPLHF	TGTGCCACCAGCAGAGAGACAGGGGGGTCCTCACCCCTCCACTTT
TRBD1	-	TRBV7-2	14	TRBJ2-7	CASSPAGQVYEQYF	TGTGCCAGCAGCCCCGCGGGACAGGTATACGAGCAGTACTTC
-	-	TRBV15	11	TRBJ2-1	CATESPSMQFF	TGTGCCACCGAAAGTCCCAGTATGCAGTTCTTC
TRBD2	-	TRBV9	14	TRBJ2-7	CASSPGTSRYEQYF	TGTGCCAGCAGCCCTGGGACTAGCCGGTACGAGCAGTACTTC
TRBD1	few	TRBV4-1	17	TRBJ2-7	CASSQEVVYRGSYEQYF	TGCGCCAGCAGCCAAGAAGTCGTTTACAGGGGGTCCTACGAGCAGTACTTC
-	-	TRBV18	16	TRBJ2-3	CASSPPGQGSTDTQYF	TGTGCCAGCTCACCACCGGGTCAGGGTTCGACAGATACGCAGTATTTT
-	once	TRBV19	15	TRBJ1-5	CASSTDDGGNQPQHF	TGTGCCAGTAGTACCGACGACGGGGGAAATCAGCCCCAGCATTTT
TRBD1	-	TRBV18	15	TRBJ2-3	CASTPTGVGPDTQYF	TGTGCCAGCACCCCGACAGGGGTTGGTCCAGATACGCAGTATTTT
TRBD1	-	TRBV28	17	TRBJ2-6	CASSRRQGGTGANVLTF	TGTGCCAGCAGCCGTCGACAGGGTGGAACTGGGGCCAACGTCCTGACTTTC
-	few	TRBV5-1	13	TRBJ2-5	CASSLGGQETQYF	TGCGCCAGCAGCTTGGGCGGACAAGAGACCCAGTACTTC
-	-	TRBV20-1	11	TRBJ2-1	CSAIRGNEQFF	TGCAGTGCTATCCGGGGCAATGAGCAGTTCTTC
TRBD1	medium-sized	TRBV5-1	15	TRBJ2-2	CASSLGQGDTGELFF	TGCGCCAGCAGCTTAGGACAGGGAGACACCGGGGAGCTGTTTTTT
-	-	TRBV7-8	13	TRBJ2-5	CASSLGGQETQYF	TGTGCCAGCAGCTTAGGCGGCCAAGAGACCCAGTACTTC
-	-	TRBV7-3	12	TRBJ2-2	CASSWRGGELFF	TGTGCCAGCAGCTGGAGGGGCGGGGAGCTGTTTTTT
-	-	TRBV5-6	16	TRBJ2-7	CASSLAMAGFGYEQYF	TGTGCCAGCAGCTTGGCCATGGCGGGGTTCGGCTACGAGCAGTACTTC
-	-	TRBV19	15	TRBJ2-7	CASSDLPGRIYEQYF	TGTGCCAGTAGTGACCTCCCGGGTCGTATCTACGAGCAGTACTTC
TRBD2	-	TRBV19	16	TRBJ2-7	CASSLLGGARGYEQYF	TGTGCCAGTAGTCTCCTCGGGGGGGCGAGGGGCTACGAGCAGTACTTC